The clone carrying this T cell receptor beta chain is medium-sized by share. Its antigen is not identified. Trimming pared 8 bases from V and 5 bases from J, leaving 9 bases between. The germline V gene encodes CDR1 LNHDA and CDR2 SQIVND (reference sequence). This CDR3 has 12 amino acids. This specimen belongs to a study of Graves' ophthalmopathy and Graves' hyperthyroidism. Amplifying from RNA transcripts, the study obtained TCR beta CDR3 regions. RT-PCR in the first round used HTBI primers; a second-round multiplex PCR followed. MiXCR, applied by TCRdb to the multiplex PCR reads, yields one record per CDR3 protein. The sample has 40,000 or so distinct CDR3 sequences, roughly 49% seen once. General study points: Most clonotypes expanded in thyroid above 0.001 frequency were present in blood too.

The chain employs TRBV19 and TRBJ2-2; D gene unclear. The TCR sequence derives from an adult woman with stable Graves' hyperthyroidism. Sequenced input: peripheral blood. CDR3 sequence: CASDAATGELFF. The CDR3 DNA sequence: TGTGCCAGTGACGCAGCTACCGGGGAGCTGTTTTTT.